This TCR beta chain appears in the sequencing data of a study of cytomegalovirus exposure and HLA in healthy donors. Researchers ran the PCR with 60 Vbeta and 13 Jbeta primers. TCRdb keeps only in-frame clones here, not all; method: immunoSEQ multiplex PCR. Of tens of thousands of clones listed, roughly four fifths were seen once; the top ten hold about an eighth. About this clone itself: Its target is not known.

Trimming removed 7 bases from V and 4 bases from J; junction bases left unmatched: 6. The CDR3 is made up of 13 amino acids. CDR1 is MNHNS, CDR2 SASEGT, per germline. Study outcomes and limitations: Being productive about 87% or about 30% of the time was typical of most TCR beta V segments in an earlier analysis.

Donors showed nominal health when sampled, although they likely had unrecorded immune exposures. The receptor's source is a male donor in good health and CMV-seropositive. The J gene is TRBJ2-7, the V gene TRBV6-1; TRBD2 aligns across 8 bases. Sequencing was carried out using PBMCs. The DNA for the CDR3 is TGTGCCAGCACGACTAGCGCCGGTTACGAGCAGTACTTC. It specifies CASTTSAGYEQYF.